This note documents a single T cell receptor delta chain sequence. This specimen comes from a study of delta chains in infants with herpesvirus infections. Across the study: A Ugandan infant cohort was followed from birth for primary CMV.

Gamma-chain- and delta-chain-specific primers converted PBMC RNA into TCR cDNA. TCRdb re-called the RT-PCR reads using CATT. In the table there are around 1,300 delta-chain clones, 6.9% of which are singletons. Specimen: peripheral blood, collected at time point 1 of longitudinal follow-up. The TCR was taken from a human donor who was a Ugandan infant, either HIV-exposed or HIV-unexposed (not recorded which).

The CDR3, as DNA: TGTGCAGCAATGCCCCTCGGGGAGGGGATACGCGTGATTGCCGATAAACTCATCTTT. Protein sequence: CAAMPLGEGIRVIADKLIF. The V gene is TRAV29/DV5, the J gene TRDJ1, with 9 positions matching TRDD3. Looked up from germline, CDR1 is NSMFDY and CDR2 is ISSIKDK. Trimming at V came to 3 bases and at J to 3 bases, leaving 21 bases not matched to a gene. There are 19 residues in the CDR3.